Each of the 17 T cell receptor beta chains below was sequenced from the same sample in a study of early T cells in non-severe SARS-CoV-2 infection. TCRdb re-called the 5' RACE reads through MiXCR, storing one row per CDR3 protein. The table includes nearly 70,000 distinct CDR3 sequences, 4.6% detected once. This sample comprised whole blood, obtained at baseline. The receptors come from an adult who was a healthcare worker with PCR-confirmed SARS-CoV-2 infection or an uninfected control (not recorded which). The donor label of this sample is uncertain.

In this sample, this clonotype turned up a few times. This chain links TRBV5-6 with TRBJ2-2; D may be TRBD2 (6 bases). Germline CDR1 SGHDT, CDR2 YYEEEE. This CDR3 has 15 residues. V lost 2 bases to trimming and J lost 1 base, with 9 bases between them. Written as DNA, the CDR3 is TGTGCCAGCAGCTTCGGGACTTGGAACACCGGGGAGCTGTTTTTT. Translating gives CASSFGTWNTGELFF.

This clonotype showed up many times. V usage is TRBV28 and J usage is TRBJ2-1, with 8 bases aligning to TRBD2. V shed 1 base and J 7 bases; nucleotides not matched to a gene: 6. Germline V gene sequence: CDR1 MDHEN, CDR2 SYDVKM. The CDR3 contains 15 residues. CDR3 in amino acids: CASSLYRGGRNEQFF. CDR3 in DNA: TGTGCCAGCAGTTTATATCGGGGGGGGCGTAATGAGCAGTTCTTC.

This clonotype was seen many times. The rearrangement links TRBV12-3 or TRBV12-4 to TRBJ1-6; perhaps TRBD1 as D (5 bases). V dropped 6 bases and J dropped 11 bases, with 20 bases sitting between them. The CDR3 has 15 amino acids. In nucleotides, the CDR3 is TGTGCCAGCAGCCTCCAGCTTTTGGGAGGGGCACCCCTCCACTTT. As protein: CASSLQLLGGAPLHF.

This clonotype has more than one count but fewer than ten. V gene TRBV15 combines with J gene TRBJ1-3; D is possibly TRBD1 (5 bases). V shed 1 base and J shed 2 bases, with 9 bases lying between them. The germline gives CDR1 LNHNV, CDR2 YYDKDF (reference sequence). This CDR3 spans 15 amino acids. DNA for the CDR3: TGTGCCACCAGCAGAGGGGACGTTCCTGGAAACACCATATATTTT. Translating gives CATSRGDVPGNTIYF.

V gene TRBV10-2 combines with J gene TRBJ1-1; no reliable D call. The length of the CDR3 is 13 residues. Per germline, CDR1 WSHSY and CDR2 SAAADI. V was shortened by 7 bases and J by 6 bases, with 15 bases between the two germline ends. The CDR3 reads CASTFTAEAEAFF. CDR3 nucleotides: TGCGCCAGCACCTTTACCGCCGAGGCTGAAGCTTTCTTT.

This clonotype was observed a handful of times. In DNA, the CDR3 is TGTGCCATCAGGACCCTATTGGGCGCCGGGGAGCTGTTTTTT. Translated, it gives CAIRTLLGAGELFF. The J gene is TRBJ2-2, the V gene TRBV10-3; D gene uncertain. The CDR3 extends over 14 amino acids. In germline, CDR1 is ENHRY, CDR2 SYGVKD. V gave up 6 bases and J gave up 6 bases, with 14 bases separating them.

This clonotype was found a few times. The CDR3 reads CAWSTGETQYF. The CDR3 DNA reads as TGTGCCTGGAGTACGGGAGAGACCCAGTACTTC. The V call is TRBV30, the J call TRBJ2-5; D is uncertain. Germline V CDR1 and CDR2: GTSNPN, SVGIG (reference sequence). The CDR3 totals 11 residues. Trimming took off 2 bases at V and 4 bases at J, with 5 bases between the two ends. Full variable domain (remainder filled in from reference TRBV30 and TRBJ2-5): SQTIHQWPATLVQPVGSPLSLECTVEGTSNPNLYWYRQAAGRGLQLLFYSVGIGQISSEVPQNLSASRPQDRQFILSSKKLLLSDSGFYLCAWSTGETQYFGPGTRLLVL.

This clonotype appeared many times. The rearrangement joins TRBV7-2 to TRBJ2-3; 8 nucleotides line up with TRBD1. The CDR3 extends over 15 amino acids. Germline CDR1 reads SGHTA; CDR2 reads FQGNSA. V lost 5 bases, J lost 5 bases, and 9 bases stayed unmatched. In DNA form, the CDR3 reads TGTGCCAGCAGCCCCGGACAGGGTGGTGTAGATACGCAGTATTTT. Its protein product is CASSPGQGGVDTQYF.

This clonotype was counted ten times or more. The chain carries TRBV28 and TRBJ1-2; D call uncertain. V shed 8 bases and J shed 4 bases, with 14 bases lying between them. From germline, CDR1 is MDHEN and CDR2 SYDVKM. The CDR3 consists of 13 residues. CDR3 protein: CASSPPRLYGYTF. The CDR3 bases are TGTGCCAGCTCCCCGCCTAGGCTCTATGGCTACACCTTC.

The chain recombines TRBV5-1 with TRBJ1-2; D is ambiguous. CDR1 and CDR2 from the germline V gene are SGHRS and YFSETQ. The CDR3 spans 15 residues. V dropped 0 bases and J dropped 4 bases, with 13 bases sitting between them. CDR3: CASSLDTPVGYGYTF. The DNA for the CDR3 is TGCGCCAGCAGCTTGGACACTCCCGTCGGCTATGGCTACACCTTC. Complete variable domain (other parts from reference TRBV5-1 and TRBJ1-2): KAGVTQTPRYLIKTRGQQVTLSCSPISGHRSVSWYQQTPGQGLQFLFEYFSETQRNKGNFPGRFSGRQFSNSRSEMNVSTLELGDSALYLCASSLDTPVGYGYTFGSGTRLTVV.

As for this clonotype: Possible read error: a much larger clone is one base away. The rearrangement uses TRBV27 and TRBJ2-7, with TRBD2 matching 7 bases. The CDR3 covers 16 residues. Germline V gene sequence: CDR1 MNHEY, CDR2 SMNVEV (reference sequence). The CDR3 region has the DNA TGTGCCAACAGTTTAGAGGGAGGGGCCCCCGCTAGCGAGCAGTACTTC. Residues: CANSLEGGAPASEQYF.

This clonotype was picked up a small number of times. V gene TRBV11-2 combines with J gene TRBJ2-3, with D perhaps given as TRBD1 or TRBD2 (5 bases each). Germline V lookup: CDR1 SGHAT, CDR2 FQNNGV. V was pared by 3 bases and J by 2 bases, with 15 bases between. This CDR3 region has 16 residues. The CDR3 DNA is TGTGCCAGCAGCTTCAATGGGGACCGGAACACAGATACGCAGTATTTT. Translating gives CASSFNGDRNTDTQYF.

V and J are TRBV2 and TRBJ1-5; D gene unclear. Germline V CDR1 and CDR2: SNHLY, FYNNEI. V was trimmed by 8 bases and J by 0 bases, leaving 5 bases between them. The CDR3 consists of 12 residues. The CDR3 region is CASQYSNQPQHF. For the CDR3, the DNA is TGTGCCAGCCAGTATAGCAATCAGCCCCAGCATTTT. The whole variable domain, remainder taken from reference TRBV2 and TRBJ1-5, is EPEVTQTPSHQVTQMGQEVILRCVPISNHLYFYWYRQILGQKVEFLVSFYNNEISEKSEIFDDQFSVERPDGSNFTLKIRSTKLEDSAMYFCASQYSNQPQHFGDGTRLSIL.

Ten or more counts support this clonotype. V gene TRBV27 combines with J gene TRBJ1-5, with 7 bases fitting TRBD1. CDR1 and CDR2 (germline): MNHEY, SMNVEV (reference sequence). The CDR3 is made up of 13 amino acids. After removal of 4 bases from V and 7 bases from J, the junction contained 4 bases not matched to a gene. The chain's CDR3 is CASSSQGRQPQHF. The CDR3 DNA follows: TGTGCCAGCAGTTCACAGGGGCGGCAGCCCCAGCATTTT.

This clonotype came up many times. The chain links TRBV6-1 to TRBJ2-3; D possibly corresponds to TRBD1 (5 bases). The CDR3 has 15 residues. In germline, CDR1 is MNHNS, CDR2 SASEGT. V lost 3 bases, J lost 2 bases, and 12 bases lay in between. DNA of the CDR3: TGTGCCAGCAGTGAGATCAACAGGATCACAGATACGCAGTATTTT. Translated, it gives CASSEINRITDTQYF.

At least ten counts were recorded for this clonotype. This sequence joins TRBV6-4 and TRBJ2-1, with TRBD1 as a possible D gene (6 bases). Per the germline V gene, CDR1 is MRHNA and CDR2 is SNTAGT. The V end lost 6 bases, the J end lost 5 bases, and 14 bases lay between the germline ends. The CDR3 spans 14 residues. The CDR3 sequence is CASRKGGANNEQFF. CDR3 bases: TGTGCCAGCAGAAAAGGGGGTGCGAACAATGAGCAGTTCTTC.

This clonotype was seen a handful of times. The chain is built from TRBV14 and TRBJ1-1; 7 bases line up with TRBD1. V dropped 4 bases and J dropped 3; count of bases not matched to a gene: 5. From germline, CDR1 is SGHDN and CDR2 FVKESK. This CDR3 region has 14 residues. The CDR3 DNA follows: TGTGCCAGCAGCCGCACCCAGGGGGACACTGAAGCTTTCTTT. This encodes CASSRTQGDTEAFF.